This T cell receptor (beta chain) was recorded in a study of T cell responses to AZD1222 COVID-19 vaccine. This CDR3 is 15 amino acids long. In germline, CDR1 is SGHTA, CDR2 FQGNSA. V lost 3 bases to trimming and J lost 1 base; unmatched junction nucleotides: 3. Sequenced by immunoSEQ multiplex PCR; TCRdb stores in-frame clones only, minus some. The sample lists under 200,000 clones, roughly 92% occurring once. This receptor was obtained from an adult in good health. Sequenced material: peripheral blood, taken on day 0 of AZD1222 vaccination. The rearrangement links TRBV7-2 to TRBJ2-3, with TRBD2 identical over 8 bases. Written as DNA, the CDR3 is TGTGCCAGCAGCTTGGAGCGGGGGCGCACAGATACGCAGTATTTT. This gives the protein CASSLERGRTDTQYF. Full variable domain (remainder filled in from reference TRBV7-2 and TRBJ2-3): GAGVSQSPSNKVTEKGKDVELRCDPISGHTALYWYRQSLGQGLEFLIYFQGNSAPDKSGLPSDRFSAERTGGSVSTLTIQRTQQEDSAVYLCASSLERGRTDTQYFGPGTRLTVL.